Listed below are T cell receptor beta chains from one sample, sequenced in a study of blood T cells in healthy people across ages. TCRdb reprocessed the 5' RACE reads via MiXCR and lists one record per CDR3 protein. The sample gives about 1,400,000 distinct CDR3 sequences, 59% of which show up once; 6.5% to 8.5% is in the top ten. Sequences were obtained from blood. The source is a man younger than 35 in good health. Each CDR3 is given with its conserved first and last residue. The D gene is left open where the match is weak. Rows may omit the clone size; those that give it use once, few, many or a size class.

v_call	j_call	d_call	clone_size	cdr3_nt	cdr3_aa
TRBV5-1	TRBJ2-3	-	-	TGCGCCAGCAGCTTGGACAAATCAGATACGCAGTATTTT	CASSLDKSDTQYF
TRBV4-1	TRBJ2-5	-	-	TGCGCCAGCAGCCAAAAAAGGGGCGGGGCGCAAGAGACCCAGTACTTC	CASSQKRGGAQETQYF
TRBV11-2	TRBJ2-7	-	-	TGTGCCAGCAGCTTTTCTTCCTTATCCCCGGACCGATCCTACGAGCAGTACTTC	CASSFSSLSPDRSYEQYF
TRBV20-1	TRBJ2-3	-	few	TGCAGTGCCGCCGGGACCACAGATACGCAGTATTTT	CSAAGTTDTQYF
TRBV5-1	TRBJ2-5	-	-	TGCGCCAGCAGCTTATGGGGGGCGAGCGGAGAGACCCAGTACTTC	CASSLWGASGETQYF
TRBV19	TRBJ1-2	TRBD1	-	TGTGCCAGTAGTACCAGGGGGGACTATGGCTACACCTTC	CASSTRGDYGYTF
TRBV14	TRBJ2-1	-	once	TGTGCCAGCAGCCCCATCCCGGGGAGCTCCTACAATGAGCAGTTCTTC	CASSPIPGSSYNEQFF
TRBV29-1	TRBJ2-7	-	many	TGCAGCGTTGGGTGGGACACGCGCGAGCAGTACTTC	CSVGWDTREQYF
TRBV29-1	TRBJ2-1	TRBD2	few	TGCAGCGTTAAGGGACTAGCGGGGAATGAGCAGTTCTTC	CSVKGLAGNEQFF
TRBV9	TRBJ1-2	TRBD1	-	TGTGCCAGCAGCGTAGCGCCCGAGACAGGGGTTTCTGGCTACACCTTC	CASSVAPETGVSGYTF
TRBV3-1	TRBJ1-1	-	-	TGTGCCAGCAGCCAAGAAGAGAGGACTGAAGCTTTCTTT	CASSQEERTEAFF
TRBV4-2	TRBJ2-7	TRBD1	-	TGTGCCAGCAGCCAAGAAGACAGGGGACCCTACGAGCAGTACTTC	CASSQEDRGPYEQYF
TRBV5-5	TRBJ1-5	TRBD1	-	TGTGCCAGCAGCAAGACTTTCCGGACAGGGGGCAATCAGCCCCAGCATTTT	CASSKTFRTGGNQPQHF
TRBV6-5	TRBJ1-1	-	-	TGTGCCAGCAGTGCTTTAGGGGCTACTGAAGCTTTCTTT	CASSALGATEAFF
TRBV21-1	TRBJ2-7	-	-	TGTGCCAGCAGCACTCCCGGGACAGACCTTTCTTACGAGCAGTACTTC	CASSTPGTDLSYEQYF
TRBV6-2/TRBV6-3	TRBJ2-7	TRBD1	-	TGTGCCAGCAGTTACACCAGGGGGAACTCCTACGAGCAGTACTTC	CASSYTRGNSYEQYF
TRBV28	TRBJ1-5	-	-	TGTGCCAGCAGTTTGGCTGGGGACTATCAGCCCCAGCATTTT	CASSLAGDYQPQHF
TRBV12-3/TRBV12-4	TRBJ1-5	TRBD1	-	TGTGCCAGCAGTCTACAGGGGCTGGGCAATCAGCCCCAGCATTTT	CASSLQGLGNQPQHF
TRBV9	TRBJ2-4	-	-	TGTGCCAGCAGCGTAGGAAATCCCAAAAACATTCAGTACTTC	CASSVGNPKNIQYF
TRBV4-2	TRBJ1-2	-	-	TGTGCCAGCAGCCAACCTCAGCCGAGCTATGGCTACACCTTC	CASSQPQPSYGYTF
TRBV7-2	TRBJ2-6	-	-	TGTGCCAGCGGGGCCCCCTCCACGTCTGGGGCCAACGTCCTGACTTTC	CASGAPSTSGANVLTF
TRBV29-1	TRBJ2-5	-	-	TGCAGCGTCAAGCTAAGGGTCATGGAGACCCAGTACTTC	CSVKLRVMETQYF
TRBV30	TRBJ2-7	-	-	TGTGCCTGGAGTGACGGTTCCTACGAGCAGTACTTC	CAWSDGSYEQYF
TRBV20-1	TRBJ2-3	-	-	TGCAGTGCTAAATTCCGAGGGGGGAACACAGATACGCAGTATTTT	CSAKFRGGNTDTQYF
TRBV10-3	TRBJ1-5	-	-	TGTGCCATCAGTGACCCTGGGGGTTCCAATCAGCCCCAGCATTTT	CAISDPGGSNQPQHF
TRBV7-9	TRBJ2-4	-	-	TGTGCCAGCAGCTTAGAGGACAGCACCTCTGGGGCACTTCAGTACTTC	CASSLEDSTSGALQYF
TRBV6-2/TRBV6-3	TRBJ2-1	TRBD2	-	TGTGCCAGCAGCTCCCTAGCGGGGGGCGAGCAGTTCTTC	CASSSLAGGEQFF
TRBV14	TRBJ2-3	TRBD2	few	TGTGCCAGCAATATGGGACTAAGCACAGATACGCAGTATTTT	CASNMGLSTDTQYF
TRBV11-2	TRBJ1-6	-	once	TGTGCCAGCTCGGGATATTCAGGGAATTCACCCCTCCACTTT	CASSGYSGNSPLHF
TRBV7-6	TRBJ1-1	-	-	TGTGCCAGCAGCTTAGATCTGACCCCGAACACTGAAGCTTTCTTT	CASSLDLTPNTEAFF
TRBV6-1	TRBJ2-4	-	-	TGTGCCAGCAGTGTATCGACAACAGCCAAAAACATTCAGTACTTC	CASSVSTTAKNIQYF
TRBV5-1	TRBJ2-3	-	-	TGCGCCAGCAGCTTAAAATCCATGCCAGATACGCAGTATTTT	CASSLKSMPDTQYF
TRBV28	TRBJ2-3	-	few	TGTGCCAGCAGTCCCCCTGGTACCTGGGAGGATACGCAGTATTTT	CASSPPGTWEDTQYF
TRBV29-1	TRBJ2-5	-	-	TGCAGCGTTGAAGCCCCGCAGGGGAGGGAGACCCAGTACTTC	CSVEAPQGRETQYF
TRBV10-3	TRBJ2-1	TRBD2	few	TGTGCCATCAGTGAAACTAGCGGGCACCTCTACAATGAGCAGTTCTTC	CAISETSGHLYNEQFF
TRBV9	TRBJ2-6	-	-	TGTGCCAGCAGCGGGGCGGCCAACGTCCTGACTTTC	CASSGAANVLTF
TRBV3-1	TRBJ1-1	-	-	TGTGCCAGCAGCCGATTGATCGGCAACACTGAAGCTTTCTTT	CASSRLIGNTEAFF
TRBV29-1	TRBJ2-7	TRBD1	many	TGCAGCGTCGGACAGGGCGAGCAGTACTTC	CSVGQGEQYF
TRBV25-1	TRBJ1-4	TRBD1	-	TGTGCCAGCAGTAACAACAGGGGTGCTAATGAAAAACTGTTTTTT	CASSNNRGANEKLFF
TRBV5-1	TRBJ2-3	-	-	TGCGCCAGCAGCTTCGGGAGATCGGCAGATACGCAGTATTTT	CASSFGRSADTQYF